A single T cell receptor (beta chain) is shown here with its context. The antigen remains unidentified. The record originates from a study of cytomegalovirus exposure and HLA in healthy donors. Some clones are missing from TCRdb's copy, which holds only in-frame ones; the method was immunoSEQ multiplex PCR. The sample yields 80,000 to 100,000 clones, roughly 87% seen once. General study points: Rarity marked most TCR sequences, yet some public TCRs occurred in many donors.

The sequencing input was PBMCs. The sequence came from a man aged 18 to 30 in good health and CMV-seropositive.

The DNA for the CDR3 is TGCGCCAGCAGCCCAGGGGTGGGCGAGCAGTACTTC. This translates into CASSPGVGEQYF. The chain uses TRBV10-1 and TRBJ2-7; maybe TRBD1 (6 bases). CDR1 and CDR2 from the germline V gene are WNHNN and SYGVQD (reference sequence). The CDR3 spans 12 residues. V dropped 6 bases and J dropped 6 bases, with 12 bases sitting between them.